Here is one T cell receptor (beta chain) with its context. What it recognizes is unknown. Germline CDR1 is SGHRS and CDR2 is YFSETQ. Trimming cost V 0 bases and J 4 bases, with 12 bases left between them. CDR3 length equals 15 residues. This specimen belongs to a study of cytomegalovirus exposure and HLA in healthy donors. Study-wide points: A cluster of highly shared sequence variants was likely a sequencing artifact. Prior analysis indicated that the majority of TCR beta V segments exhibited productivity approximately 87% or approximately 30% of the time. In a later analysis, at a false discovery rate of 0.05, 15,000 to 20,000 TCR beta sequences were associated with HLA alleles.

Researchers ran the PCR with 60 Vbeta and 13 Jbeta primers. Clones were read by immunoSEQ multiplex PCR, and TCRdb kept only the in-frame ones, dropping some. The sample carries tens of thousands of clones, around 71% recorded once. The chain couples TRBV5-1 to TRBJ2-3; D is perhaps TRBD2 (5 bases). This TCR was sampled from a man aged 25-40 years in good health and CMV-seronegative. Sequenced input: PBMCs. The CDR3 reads CASSLDPLSADTQYF. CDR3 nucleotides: TGCGCCAGCAGCTTGGACCCTCTTAGCGCAGATACGCAGTATTTT.